The 18 T cell receptor beta chains presented below share a single source sample, sequenced in a study of CD4 T cells in relation to SARS-CoV-2 and coronaviruses. Their antigens are not known. The unexposed donors gave CD4+ T cells in about 2011-2018, prior to COVID-19. The cells were cultured for 9 to 11 days before CD4+ T cells were isolated. The protocol was immunoSEQ multiplex PCR, while the TCRdb copy is restricted to in-frame clones and leaves out a portion. The sample holds approximately 16,000 clones, around 77% seen once. The sequenced sample consisted of CD4+ T cells from PBMCs, cultured in vitro. The origin of the receptors is a human donor in good health.

This clone is medium-sized. V gene TRBV6-5 combines with J gene TRBJ1-2; D not certain. The V gene lost 6 bases and the J gene lost 2 bases, with 10 bases spanning the gap. There are 13 residues in the CDR3. Germline-derived CDR1 and CDR2 are MNHEY and SVGAGI. CDR3 nucleotides: TGTGCCAGCAGGCGGCTAGCCAACTATGGCTACACCTTC. This codes for CASRRLANYGYTF.

The chain joins TRBV19 to TRBJ2-2, with 10 bases lining up with TRBD1. This CDR3 has 15 amino acids. Unmatched junction bases numbered 8, after V lost 8 bases and J lost 5 bases. Germline values: CDR1 LNHDA, CDR2 SQIVND (reference sequence). CDR3 in amino acids: CASPPPGQGTGELFF. The CDR3 nucleotides are TGTGCCAGTCCGCCCCCGGGACAGGGGACCGGGGAGCTGTTTTTT.

CDR3 sequence reads: CASSPASGSYNEQFF. In DNA form, the CDR3 reads TGTGCCAGCTCACCAGCTAGCGGGAGTTATAATGAGCAGTTCTTC. The rearrangement joins TRBV18 to TRBJ2-1; 10 bases are a match to TRBD2. The trim removed 2 bases at V and 7 bases at J, leaving 5 bases unmatched. CDR3 length equals 15 residues. Germline values: CDR1 KGHSH, CDR2 LQKENI.

The chain combines TRBV5-4 with TRBJ2-5, with 7 bases aligning to TRBD2. The CDR3 extends over 18 amino acids. Germline V gives CDR1 SGHNT, CDR2 YYREEE (reference sequence). Losses at the gene ends were 4 bases for V and 3 bases for J; bases not matched to a gene: 18. The CDR3 sequence is CASSGGLGGSNIKETQYF. The CDR3 region has the DNA TGTGCCAGCAGCGGAGGTCTTGGCGGGAGTAACATAAAAGAGACCCAGTACTTC.

The chain employs TRBV6-5 and TRBJ1-3; possible D gene TRBD1, 6 bases. The CDR3 contains 14 residues. In germline, CDR1 is MNHEY, CDR2 SVGAGI. The V gene lost 7 bases and the J gene lost 2 bases, with 12 bases spanning the gap. CDR3 in DNA: TGTGCCAGCATTGCAGGGGTCGCTGGAAACACCATATATTTT. Its protein is CASIAGVAGNTIYF.

The chain is built from TRBV12-5 and TRBJ1-1, with D possibly TRBD1 on 5 matching bases. Germline CDR1 is LGHNT and CDR2 is FRNRAP. The V end was cut by 7 bases, the J end by 1 base, with 13 bases between. This CDR3 has 14 amino acids. The CDR3 DNA sequence: TGTGCTAGTGCTCTGGGGGGGACGAACACTGAAGCTTTCTTT. Translating it yields CASALGGTNTEAFF.

V gene TRBV24-1 combines with J gene TRBJ1-2, with TRBD1 matching 9 bases. Trimming took 7 bases from V and 2 from J; bases not matched to a gene: 4. CDR3 size: 14 residues. CDR1 is KGHDR, CDR2 SFDVKD, per germline. CDR3 coding DNA: TGTGCCACCAGGGAGACAGGGGGGAACTATGGCTACACCTTC. It codes for CATRETGGNYGYTF.

J is TRBJ1-3 and V is TRBV24-1; 7 bases align to TRBD1. V dropped 3 bases and J dropped 5; count of bases not matched to a gene: 6. Germline loops: CDR1 KGHDR, CDR2 SFDVKD. CDR3 length equals 15 residues. In DNA, the CDR3 is TGTGCCACCAGTGATAGGGCAGGGGGAAGAAACACCATATATTTT. This encodes CATSDRAGGRNTIYF.

The chain combines TRBV6-5 with TRBJ2-5; 9 nucleotides agree with TRBD2. From germline, CDR1 is MNHEY and CDR2 SVGAGI. The CDR3 spans 16 residues. Trimming at V came to 2 bases and at J to 1 base, leaving 5 bases not matched to a gene. CDR3 residues: CASSYTLAGAQETQYF. The CDR3 DNA is TGTGCCAGCAGTTACACATTAGCGGGAGCCCAAGAGACCCAGTACTTC.

This chain uses TRBV6-5 with TRBJ2-1, with D possibly matching TRBD2 (5 bases). CDR1 and CDR2 from the germline V gene are MNHEY and SVGAGI. The CDR3 has 15 residues. V lost 5 bases to trimming and J lost 5 bases, with 16 bases between them. The CDR3 sequence is CASSPQKTGNNEQFF. The CDR3 DNA follows: TGTGCCAGCAGTCCTCAAAAGACGGGAAACAATGAGCAGTTCTTC.

V gene TRBV18 combines with J gene TRBJ1-1; 9 bases align to TRBD1. The trim removed 3 bases at V and 2 bases at J, leaving 7 bases unmatched. The CDR3 covers 16 residues. Per the germline V gene, CDR1 is KGHSH and CDR2 is LQKENI. CDR3 amino acids: CASSPGLQGANTEAFF. In DNA form, the CDR3 reads TGTGCCAGCTCACCCGGCCTACAGGGGGCAAACACTGAAGCTTTCTTT.

This clone was observed a handful of times. The chain employs TRBV28 and TRBJ2-7, with TRBD1 identical over 9 bases. After removal of 6 bases from V and 11 bases from J, the junction contained 11 bases not matched to a gene. CDR1 and CDR2 (germline): MDHEN, SYDVKM. This CDR3 has 13 amino acids. CDR3 in DNA: TGTGCCAGCAGGGGGGGACAGGGAAGGGTGGAGTACTTC. Encoded protein: CASRGGQGRVEYF.

This chain links TRBV20-1 with TRBJ1-3; no firm D call. Germline CDR1 is DFQATT and CDR2 is SNEGSKA (reference sequence). The CDR3 is 11 residues long. The V gene lost 3 bases and the J gene lost 2 bases, with 2 bases spanning the gap. CDR3 in amino acids: CSASAGNTIYF. CDR3 nucleotide sequence: TGCAGTGCTAGTGCTGGAAACACCATATATTTT.

This chain uses TRBV19 with TRBJ1-3; no clear D gene. The CDR3 runs to 14 residues. The germline CDR1 and CDR2 sequences are LNHDA and SQIVND (reference sequence). Trimming pared 8 bases from V and 0 bases from J, leaving 11 bases between. CDR3 DNA: TGTGCCAGTCGGGGAGGCCGCTCTGGAAACACCATATATTTT. Translating it yields CASRGGRSGNTIYF.

This clone was counted between two and nine times. V is TRBV10-2 and J is TRBJ1-5, with D perhaps TRBD1 (5 bases). This CDR3 is 13 amino acids long. The V end lost 5 bases, the J end lost 6 bases, and 11 bases lay between the germline ends. Germline lookup yields CDR1 WSHSY and CDR2 SAAADI. The CDR3 region is CASSLGQGQPQHF. CDR3 in DNA: TGCGCCAGCAGTTTGGGGCAGGGTCAGCCCCAGCATTTT.

This clone was picked up a small number of times. The chain carries TRBV5-1 and TRBJ1-3; D is unresolved. The CDR3 is 16 residues long. V shed 0 bases and J shed 0 bases, with 10 bases lying between them. CDR1 is SGHRS and CDR2 is YFSETQ in the germline V gene. CDR3 region: CASSLETSFSGNTIYF. In nucleotides, the CDR3 is TGCGCCAGCAGCTTGGAGACCAGTTTCTCTGGAAACACCATATATTTT. The entire variable domain, with the rest obtained from reference TRBV5-1 and TRBJ1-3, is as follows: KAGVTQTPRYLIKTRGQQVTLSCSPISGHRSVSWYQQTPGQGLQFLFEYFSETQRNKGNFPGRFSGRQFSNSRSEMNVSTLELGDSALYLCASSLETSFSGNTIYFGEGSWLTVV.

The table lists this clone with a few counts. V and J are TRBV15 and TRBJ2-1; D ambiguous. The CDR3 extends over 15 amino acids. Deletions cut 3 bases from V and 0 bases from J, with 9 bases between. Germline V gene lookup returns CDR1 LNHNV and CDR2 YYDKDF (reference sequence). CDR3 sequence (DNA): TGTGCCACCAGCAGGACTGAAAGCTCCTACAATGAGCAGTTCTTC. Its protein product is CATSRTESSYNEQFF.

In nucleotides, the CDR3 is TGTGCCAGCAGTGAAGCGGGGATGGCGGGCTCCTACGAGCAGTACTTC. Amino acid sequence: CASSEAGMAGSYEQYF. V gene TRBV6-1 combines with J gene TRBJ2-7, with a tentative D call TRBD2 (5 bases). Germline V CDR1 and CDR2: MNHNS, SASEGT. Trimming cost V 0 bases and J 0 bases, with 12 bases left between them. The CDR3 spans 16 residues.